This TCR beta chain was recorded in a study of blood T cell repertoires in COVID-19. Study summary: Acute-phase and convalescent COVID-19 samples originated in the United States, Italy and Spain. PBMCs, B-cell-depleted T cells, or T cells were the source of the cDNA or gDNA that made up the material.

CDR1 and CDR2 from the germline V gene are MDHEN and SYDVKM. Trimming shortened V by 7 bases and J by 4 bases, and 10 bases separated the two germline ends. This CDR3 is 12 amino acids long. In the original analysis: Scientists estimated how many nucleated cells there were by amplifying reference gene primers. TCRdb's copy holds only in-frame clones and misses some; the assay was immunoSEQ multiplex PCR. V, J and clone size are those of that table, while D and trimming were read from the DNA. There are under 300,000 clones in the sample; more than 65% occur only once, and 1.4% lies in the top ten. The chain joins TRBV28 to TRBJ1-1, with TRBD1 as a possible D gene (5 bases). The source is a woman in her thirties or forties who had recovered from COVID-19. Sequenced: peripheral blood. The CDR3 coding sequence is TGTGCCAGCAATGGGGCTGGCACTGAAGCTTTCTTT. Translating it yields CASNGAGTEAFF.